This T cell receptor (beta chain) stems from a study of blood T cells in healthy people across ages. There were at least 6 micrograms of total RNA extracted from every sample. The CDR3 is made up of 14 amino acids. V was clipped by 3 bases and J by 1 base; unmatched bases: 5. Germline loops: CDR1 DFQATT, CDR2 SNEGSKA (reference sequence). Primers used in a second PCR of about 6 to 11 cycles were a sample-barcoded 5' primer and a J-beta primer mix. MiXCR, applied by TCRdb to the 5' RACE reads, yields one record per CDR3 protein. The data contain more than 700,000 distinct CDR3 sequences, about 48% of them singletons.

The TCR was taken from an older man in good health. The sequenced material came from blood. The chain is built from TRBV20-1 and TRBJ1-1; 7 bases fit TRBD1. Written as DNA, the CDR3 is TGCAGTGCTAGCCGAGGGGGCCCGAACACTGAAGCTTTCTTT. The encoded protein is CSASRGGPNTEAFF.